The T cell receptor beta chain under discussion was sequenced for a study of CXCR3-negative and CXCR3-positive naive CD8 T cells. CDR3 length: 12 amino acids. CDR1 and CDR2 (germline): SEHNR, FQNEAQ (reference sequence). In preparing the TRB cDNA libraries, 5' RACE with UMI labels was used. TCRdb reanalyzed the 5' RACE reads and collapses them to one entry per CDR3 protein, without DNA. The table lists about 81,000 distinct CDR3 sequences. Every CD8+ T cell subset underwent triplicate sorting at 300,000 cells apiece. Sequenced input: naive CXCR3- CD8+ T cells from blood. Subset reported: CD45RO-CCR7+CD27+CD95- naive CD8+ T cells lacking CXCR3 (TNR3-). The sequence derives from a human donor in good health. Some clones in this sample may be carry-over from other donors' samples. The chain uses TRBV7-9 and TRBJ1-2. The chain's CDR3 is CASSPGTYGYTF. Drawing the rest from reference TRBV7-9 and TRBJ1-2, the complete variable domain is DTGVSQNPRHKITKRGQNVTFRCDPISEHNRLYWYRQTLGQGPEFLTYFQNEAQLEKSRLLSDRFSAERPKGSFSTLEIQRTEQGDSAMYLCASSPGTYGYTFGSGTRLTVV.